This TCR beta chain was recovered during a study of T-cell memory formation after mild COVID-19. Germline values: CDR1 GTSNPN, CDR2 SVGIG (reference sequence). Trimming pared 8 bases from V and 8 bases from J, leaving 12 bases between. The CDR3 is 10 residues long. 5'RACE primed from the constant segment yielded TCR alpha and TCR beta cDNA libraries bearing sample barcodes and UMIs. Using its own MiXCR run on the 5' RACE reads, TCRdb lists one record per CDR3 protein. The sample consists of about 390,000 distinct CDR3 sequences, 15% to 20% of them appearing once. This clonotype was picked up a small number of times.

The specimen was PBMCs or a T cell subset sorted from them (not recorded which). The chain joins TRBV30 to TRBJ1-2; D is unclear. This TCR came from a man in his late teens or twenties who had mild COVID-19 (a few samples of this study predate the infection). Cell type and time point are not known. This chain's CDR3 is CAQMGRGYTF. In nucleotides, the CDR3 is TGTGCCCAAATGGGAAGAGGCTACACCTTC. Filled out from reference TRBV30 and TRBJ1-2, the complete variable domain reads SQTIHQWPATLVQPVGSPLSLECTVEGTSNPNLYWYRQAAGRGLQLLFYSVGIGQISSEVPQNLSASRPQDRQFILSSKKLLLSDSGFYLCAQMGRGYTFGSGTRLTVV.